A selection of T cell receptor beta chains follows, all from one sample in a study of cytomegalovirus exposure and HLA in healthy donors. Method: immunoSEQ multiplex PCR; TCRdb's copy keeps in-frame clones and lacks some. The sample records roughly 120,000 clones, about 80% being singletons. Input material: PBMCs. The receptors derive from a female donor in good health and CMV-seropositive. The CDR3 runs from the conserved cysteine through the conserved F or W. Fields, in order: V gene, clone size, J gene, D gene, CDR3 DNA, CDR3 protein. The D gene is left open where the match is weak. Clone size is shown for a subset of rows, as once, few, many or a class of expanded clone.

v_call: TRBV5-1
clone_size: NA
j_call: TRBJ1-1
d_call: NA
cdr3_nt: TGCGCCAGCAGCCCTTGGACTTTGAACACTGAAGCTTTCTTT
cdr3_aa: CASSPWTLNTEAFF

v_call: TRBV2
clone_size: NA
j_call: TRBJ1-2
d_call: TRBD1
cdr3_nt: TGTGCCAGCACCCCTCTTGACAGGGGAACTTTTTATGGCTACACCTTC
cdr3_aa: CASTPLDRGTFYGYTF

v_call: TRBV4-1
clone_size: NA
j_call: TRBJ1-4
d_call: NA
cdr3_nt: TGCGCCAGCAGCCAAGGGTGGGTCCCGGCAGGTGAAAAACTGTTTTTT
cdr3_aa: CASSQGWVPAGEKLFF

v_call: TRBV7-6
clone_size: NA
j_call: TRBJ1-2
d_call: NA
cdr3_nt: TGTGCCAGCAGCTTAGGGGCAGGGGCCTATGGCTACACCTTC
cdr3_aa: CASSLGAGAYGYTF

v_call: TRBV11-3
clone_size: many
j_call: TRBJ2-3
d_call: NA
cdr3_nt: TGTGCCAGCAGCCCGGAGACAGCTTCCACAGATACGCAGTATTTT
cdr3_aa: CASSPETASTDTQYF

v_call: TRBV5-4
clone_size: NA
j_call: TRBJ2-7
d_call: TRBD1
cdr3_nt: TGTGCCAGCAGCCAAGACAGGGGGCAGGGCGAGCAGTACTTC
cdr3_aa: CASSQDRGQGEQYF

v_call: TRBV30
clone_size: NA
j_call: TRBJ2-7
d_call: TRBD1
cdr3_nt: TGTGCCTGGAGCGCGACAGGGGGCGAGCAGTACTTC
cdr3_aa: CAWSATGGEQYF

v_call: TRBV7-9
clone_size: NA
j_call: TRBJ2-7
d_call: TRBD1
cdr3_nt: TGTGCCAGCAGCTCTCCGGGACAGGGTAGCTCCTACGAGCAGTACTTC
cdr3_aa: CASSSPGQGSSYEQYF

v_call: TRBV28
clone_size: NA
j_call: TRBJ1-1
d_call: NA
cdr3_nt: TGTGCCAGCAGTCCACCTTCGGGAAGGAACACTGAAGCTTTCTTT
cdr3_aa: CASSPPSGRNTEAFF

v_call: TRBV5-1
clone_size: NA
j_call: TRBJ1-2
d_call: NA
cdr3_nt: TGCGCCAGCAGCTTGGATGGCAGTAACTATGGCTACACCTTC
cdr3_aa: CASSLDGSNYGYTF

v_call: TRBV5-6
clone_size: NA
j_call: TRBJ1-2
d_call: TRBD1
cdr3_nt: TGTGCCAGCAGCTTGGCCTCGGGACAGGGTGGTAGTGGCTACACCTTC
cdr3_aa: CASSLASGQGGSGYTF

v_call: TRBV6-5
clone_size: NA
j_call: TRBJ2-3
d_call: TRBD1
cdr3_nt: TGTGCCAGCAGGGCCCGGGACAGGGAGACAGATACGCAGTATTTT
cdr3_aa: CASRARDRETDTQYF

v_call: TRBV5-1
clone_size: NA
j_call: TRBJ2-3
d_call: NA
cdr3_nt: TGCGCCAGCAGCGACCCTCAGGGGTCAGATACGCAGTATTTT
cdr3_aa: CASSDPQGSDTQYF

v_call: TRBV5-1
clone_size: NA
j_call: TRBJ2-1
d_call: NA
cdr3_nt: TGCGCCAGCAGCTTTGGCAGGGACTACAATGAGCAGTTCTTC
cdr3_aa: CASSFGRDYNEQFF

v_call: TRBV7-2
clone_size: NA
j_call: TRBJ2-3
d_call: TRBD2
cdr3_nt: TGTGCCAGCAGAAGAGCGGGGGGCACAGATACGCAGTATTTT
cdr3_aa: CASRRAGGTDTQYF

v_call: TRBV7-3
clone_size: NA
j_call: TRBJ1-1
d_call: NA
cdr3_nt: TGTGCCAGCAGCTTAGACAGGAACACTGAAGCTTTCTTT
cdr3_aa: CASSLDRNTEAFF

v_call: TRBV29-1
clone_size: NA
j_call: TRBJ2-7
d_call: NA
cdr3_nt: TGCAGCGTTGCAGGAGGCCTGCGGGCCTACGAGCAGTACTTC
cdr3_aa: CSVAGGLRAYEQYF

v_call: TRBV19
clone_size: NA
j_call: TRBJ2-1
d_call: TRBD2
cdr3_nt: TGTGCCAGTAGTCCTTACCGGGGGGGCCGGAATGAGCAGTTCTTC
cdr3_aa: CASSPYRGGRNEQFF

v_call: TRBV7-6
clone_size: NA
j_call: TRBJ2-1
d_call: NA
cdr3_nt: TGTGCCAGCAGCTCGACTATTGGCTACAATGAGCAGTTCTTC
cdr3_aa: CASSSTIGYNEQFF

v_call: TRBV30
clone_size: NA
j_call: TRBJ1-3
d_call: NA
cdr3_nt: TGTGCCTGGAATACAGGAGGAAACACCATATATTTT
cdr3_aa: CAWNTGGNTIYF

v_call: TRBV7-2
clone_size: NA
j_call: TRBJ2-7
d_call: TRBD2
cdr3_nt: TGTGCCAGCAGCTTAGGGTTTGGGCGGGGGGCCTCCTACGAGCAGTACTTC
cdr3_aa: CASSLGFGRGASYEQYF

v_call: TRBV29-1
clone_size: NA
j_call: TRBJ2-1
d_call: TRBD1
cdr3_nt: TGCCTGACGACGAGGGGGCCCAATGAGCAGTTCTTC
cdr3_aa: CLTTRGPNEQFF

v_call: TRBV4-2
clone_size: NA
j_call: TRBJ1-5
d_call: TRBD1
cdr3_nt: TGTGCCAGCAGCCAAGACGGTGACAGGGCCATTAATCAGCCCCAGCATTTT
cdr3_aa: CASSQDGDRAINQPQHF

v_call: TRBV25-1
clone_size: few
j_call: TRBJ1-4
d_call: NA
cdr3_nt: TGTGCCAGCAGTGATGCAGGGTATTCGGATGAAAAACTGTTTTTT
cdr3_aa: CASSDAGYSDEKLFF

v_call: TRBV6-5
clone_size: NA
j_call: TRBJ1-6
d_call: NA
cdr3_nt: TGTGCCAGCAAATGGGGGCAGGGCGGTTCACCCCTCCACTTT
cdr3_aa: CASKWGQGGSPLHF

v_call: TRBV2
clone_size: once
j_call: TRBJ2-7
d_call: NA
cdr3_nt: TGTGCCAGCAGGACCGGGGTCGGATTCGAGCAGTACTTC
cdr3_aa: CASRTGVGFEQYF

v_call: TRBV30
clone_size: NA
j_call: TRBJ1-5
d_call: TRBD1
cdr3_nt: TGTGCCTGGAGTGTGTCAGGGGGTAGCAATCAGCCCCAGCATTTT
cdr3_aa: CAWSVSGGSNQPQHF

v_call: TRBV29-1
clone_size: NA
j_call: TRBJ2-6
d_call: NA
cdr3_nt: TGCAGCGTTGAGACAGTCTCTGGGGCCAACGTCCTGACTTTC
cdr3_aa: CSVETVSGANVLTF

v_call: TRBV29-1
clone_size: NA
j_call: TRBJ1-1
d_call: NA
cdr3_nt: TGCAGCGTTCGTCGGGTGAACACTGAAGCTTTCTTT
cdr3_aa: CSVRRVNTEAFF

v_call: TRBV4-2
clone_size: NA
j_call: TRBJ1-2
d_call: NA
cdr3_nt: TGTGCCAGCAGCGGGGCAATCCGCTATGGCTACACCTTC
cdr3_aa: CASSGAIRYGYTF

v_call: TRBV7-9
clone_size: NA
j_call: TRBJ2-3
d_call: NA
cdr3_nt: TGTGCCAGCAGCTTACTCCCAGATACGCAGTATTTT
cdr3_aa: CASSLLPDTQYF

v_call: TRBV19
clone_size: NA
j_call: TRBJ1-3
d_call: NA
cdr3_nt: TGTGCCAGTAGTATAAAGGCAGGTGGAAACACCATATATTTT
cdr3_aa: CASSIKAGGNTIYF

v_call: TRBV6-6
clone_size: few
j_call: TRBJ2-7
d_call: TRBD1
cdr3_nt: TGTGCCAGCAGTTACGGGACAGGGGGCGAGCAGTACTTC
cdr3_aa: CASSYGTGGEQYF

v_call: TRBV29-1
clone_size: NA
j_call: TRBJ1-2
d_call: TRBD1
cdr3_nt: TGCAGCGTTGGGACAGGCGGCTACACCTTC
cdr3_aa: CSVGTGGYTF

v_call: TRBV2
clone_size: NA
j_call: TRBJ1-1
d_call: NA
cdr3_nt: TGTGCCAGCAAAACCCCAGGGTACACTGAAGCTTTCTTT
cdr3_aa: CASKTPGYTEAFF

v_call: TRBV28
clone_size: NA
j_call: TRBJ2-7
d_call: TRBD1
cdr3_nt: TGTGCCAGCGGCGGGACAGGGGCCTCCTACGAGCAGTACTTC
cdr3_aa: CASGGTGASYEQYF

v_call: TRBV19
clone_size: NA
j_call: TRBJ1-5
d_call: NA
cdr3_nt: TGTGCCAGTAGTATAGTGTGGGACACTTATCAGCCCCAGCATTTT
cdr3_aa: CASSIVWDTYQPQHF

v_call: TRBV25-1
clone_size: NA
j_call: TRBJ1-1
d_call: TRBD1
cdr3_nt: TGTGCCAGCAGCCTCGGACAGGGGACACTTATCGCTTTCTTT
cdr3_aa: CASSLGQGTLIAFF

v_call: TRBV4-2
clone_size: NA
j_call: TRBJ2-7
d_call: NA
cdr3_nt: TGTGCCAGCAGCCAGGGGGCGAACTCCTACGAGCAGTACTTC
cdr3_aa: CASSQGANSYEQYF

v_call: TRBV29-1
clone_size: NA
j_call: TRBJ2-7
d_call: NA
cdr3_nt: TGCAGCGTCCGAAAGTCTAGTGGCGAGCAGTACTTC
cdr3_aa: CSVRKSSGEQYF

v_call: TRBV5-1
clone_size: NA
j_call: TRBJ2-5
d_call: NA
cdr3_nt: TGCGCCAGCAGCCCCAAAGCGGGACACAAAGGGGAGACCCAGTACTTC
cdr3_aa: CASSPKAGHKGETQYF